These T cell receptor beta chains were read from a single sample in a study of T-cell reconstitution after alpha-beta-depleted transplantation in children. TCRdb re-called the PCR reads through MiXCR, storing one row per CDR3 protein. The table records hundreds of thousands of distinct CDR3 sequences, under 15% of them present only once. The input for sequencing was PBMCs, mostly from graft donor cells, taken 360 days after TCRalphabeta/CD19-depleted stem cell transplant. The receptors shown here come from a male patient younger than 18 who had a stem cell transplant for acute myeloid leukemia, so the T cells may come from the graft donor. Each CDR3 is given with its conserved first and last residue. A D gene is named only where the DNA matches it firmly. Not every row has a clone size; where given, it reads once, few, many or a size class.

j_call,clone_size,d_call,v_call,cdr3_length,cdr3_aa,cdr3_nt
TRBJ2-1,few,-,TRBV5-1,15,CASSLDPTSGNEQFF,TGCGCCAGCAGCTTGGATCCGACTAGTGGCAATGAGCAGTTCTTC
TRBJ2-7,many,-,TRBV20-1,13,CSARKGVAYEQYF,TGCAGTGCTAGAAAGGGTGTTGCCTACGAGCAGTACTTC
TRBJ2-7,-,-,TRBV28,11,CASRSLSEQYF,TGTGCCAGCCGTTCCCTAAGCGAGCAGTACTTC
TRBJ2-2,-,-,TRBV29-1,13,CSISSVSNGELFF,TGCAGCATATCTAGCGTGTCTAACGGGGAGCTGTTTTTT
TRBJ2-4,few,-,TRBV5-6,17,CASRGGGLATEKNIQYF,TGTGCCAGCCGGGGAGGGGGGCTAGCGACGGAGAAAAACATTCAGTACTTC
TRBJ2-2,few,-,TRBV10-3,13,CAISEFGTGELFF,TGTGCCATCAGTGAGTTCGGCACCGGGGAGCTGTTTTTT
TRBJ2-5,few,-,TRBV20-1,13,CSASGLDEETQYF,TGCAGTGCTAGCGGACTGGACGAAGAGACCCAGTACTTC
TRBJ2-7,few,-,TRBV20-1,13,CSAAIVIRYEQYF,TGCAGTGCCGCAATAGTTATCCGCTACGAGCAGTACTTC
TRBJ2-5,few,TRBD1,TRBV20-1,14,CSARLRDRERAQYF,TGCAGTGCTAGACTCCGGGACAGGGAACGGGCCCAGTACTTC
TRBJ2-4,few,-,TRBV12-3/TRBV12-4,16,CASSNPDGKAKNIQYF,TGTGCCAGCAGTAACCCGGACGGGAAAGCCAAAAACATTCAGTACTTC
TRBJ2-1,-,-,TRBV12-3/TRBV12-4,13,CASRIQEFNEQFF,TGTGCCAGCCGAATTCAGGAATTCAATGAGCAGTTCTTC
TRBJ2-7,few,-,TRBV20-1,13,CSAPDPRSYEQYF,TGCAGTGCCCCTGACCCCCGCTCCTACGAGCAGTACTTC
TRBJ2-1,-,-,TRBV28,17,CASSHLLRRSSYNEQFF,TGTGCCAGCAGTCACCTCCTAAGACGTTCTTCCTACAATGAGCAGTTCTTC
TRBJ2-7,few,TRBD1,TRBV5-1,16,CASSSTGTGWEHEQYF,TGCGCCAGCAGCTCTACCGGGACAGGGTGGGAACACGAGCAGTACTTC
TRBJ2-7,-,TRBD2,TRBV27,17,CASSSWTSGSLTYEQYF,TGTGCCAGCAGTTCGTGGACTAGCGGGAGTTTAACCTACGAGCAGTACTTC
TRBJ2-5,few,-,TRBV29-1,15,CSVDPRVGMKETQYF,TGCAGCGTTGACCCGCGGGTCGGCATGAAGGAGACCCAGTACTTC
TRBJ1-2,many,TRBD1,TRBV6-1,14,CASSIREGAYGYTF,TGTGCCAGCAGTATTAGGGAGGGGGCGTATGGCTACACCTTC
TRBJ1-5,few,TRBD1,TRBV27,14,CASSFDRGETAQHF,TGTGCCAGCAGTTTTGACAGGGGCGAGACGGCCCAGCATTTT
TRBJ1-5,-,TRBD1,TRBV5-6,16,CASSLDRGQGFQPQHF,TGTGCCAGCAGCTTGGACCGAGGACAGGGCTTTCAGCCCCAGCATTTT
TRBJ1-3,-,-,TRBV28,14,CASRLETSGNTIYF,TGTGCCAGCAGATTGGAGACCTCTGGAAACACCATATATTTT
TRBJ1-1,-,-,TRBV30,15,CAWSVQAAGRTEAFF,TGTGCCTGGAGTGTTCAGGCAGCGGGGAGGACTGAAGCTTTCTTT
TRBJ1-2,-,-,TRBV7-9,16,CASSSVFFWGFYGYTF,TGTGCCAGCAGCTCCGTGTTCTTCTGGGGTTTTTATGGCTACACCTTC
TRBJ1-2,few,-,TRBV29-1,12,CSVEEGFHGYTF,TGCAGCGTTGAAGAAGGTTTTCATGGCTACACCTTC
TRBJ2-2,-,-,TRBV10-3,15,CAISESSGYTGELFF,TGTGCCATCAGTGAGAGTAGCGGATACACCGGGGAGCTGTTTTTT
TRBJ2-7,-,-,TRBV9,14,CASSVAPRGYEQYF,TGTGCCAGCAGCGTAGCCCCGAGGGGCTACGAGCAGTACTTC
TRBJ2-1,few,TRBD2,TRBV7-6,18,CASSLARGLAGSYNEQFF,TGTGCCAGCAGCTTAGCGAGAGGACTAGCGGGATCCTACAATGAGCAGTTCTTC
TRBJ2-7,-,-,TRBV28,16,CASSSHEQGRVYEQYF,TGTGCCAGCAGTTCCCACGAACAGGGTCGCGTCTACGAGCAGTACTTC
TRBJ2-7,-,TRBD2,TRBV20-1,15,CCASSSGSHSYEQYF,TGCTGCGCTTCCTCTAGCGGGTCTCACTCCTACGAGCAGTACTTC
TRBJ1-1,few,-,TRBV6-2/TRBV6-3,15,CASSPLDGWNTEAFF,TGTGCCAGCAGTCCCCTGGACGGATGGAACACTGAAGCTTTCTTT
TRBJ1-6,few,TRBD1,TRBV2,14,CASRGQAYNSPLHF,TGTGCCAGCAGGGGACAGGCCTATAATTCACCCCTCCACTTT
TRBJ2-7,few,TRBD2,TRBV28,16,CASSIPRLAGAYEQYF,TGTGCCAGCAGTATCCCGCGACTAGCGGGAGCGTACGAGCAGTACTTC
TRBJ1-5,-,-,TRBV6-5,15,CASSYGRYSNQPQHF,TGTGCCAGCAGTTACGGGCGGTATAGCAATCAGCCCCAGCATTTT
TRBJ2-3,-,-,TRBV7-8,15,CASSSGTLGADTQYF,TGTGCCAGCAGCTCCGGGACCCTGGGTGCAGATACGCAGTATTTT
TRBJ2-1,few,-,TRBV6-2/TRBV6-3,11,CASSFEILQFF,TGTGCCAGCAGTTTTGAAATTCTACAGTTCTTC
TRBJ1-3,many,-,TRBV29-1,16,CSVVQPGRVSGNTIYF,TGCAGCGTGGTACAGCCGGGACGGGTGTCTGGAAACACCATATATTTT
TRBJ2-1,-,TRBD2,TRBV11-2,17,CASSLEGREGLRWEQFF,TGTGCCAGCAGCTTAGAGGGACGGGAGGGCCTCAGGTGGGAGCAGTTCTTC
TRBJ2-7,few,-,TRBV5-1,15,CASSLEAPSSYEQYF,TGCGCCAGCAGCTTGGAGGCTCCAAGCTCCTACGAGCAGTACTTC
TRBJ2-1,few,TRBD1,TRBV9,16,CASSPRTGEHYNEQFF,TGTGCCAGCAGCCCCCGGACAGGGGAACATTACAATGAGCAGTTCTTC
TRBJ2-7,many,TRBD1,TRBV20-1,14,CSATRDRGPYEQYF,TGCAGTGCCACCCGGGACAGGGGTCCATACGAGCAGTACTTC
TRBJ2-1,-,-,TRBV29-1,13,CSVENRAYNEQFF,TGCAGCGTTGAAAACAGGGCCTACAATGAGCAGTTCTTC
TRBJ2-7,many,TRBD1,TRBV6-6,12,CASTRTGDEQYF,TGTGCCAGCACTCGCACAGGGGATGAGCAGTACTTC
TRBJ1-1,-,-,TRBV6-5,13,CASSYLTDTEAFF,TGTGCCAGCAGTTACTTGACAGACACTGAAGCTTTCTTT
TRBJ1-5,many,TRBD1,TRBV2,16,CASSGWTGGGNQPQHF,TGTGCCAGCAGTGGTTGGACAGGGGGCGGGAATCAGCCCCAGCATTTT
TRBJ2-7,many,TRBD1,TRBV5-1,14,CASSLSGQTYEQYF,TGCGCCAGCAGCTTGTCGGGACAGACCTACGAGCAGTACTTC
TRBJ2-1,-,TRBD2,TRBV3-1,19,CASSQEALGGRRRFDEQFF,TGTGCCAGCAGCCAAGAAGCGCTGGGCGGGAGAAGGCGTTTCGATGAGCAGTTCTTC
TRBJ2-3,few,-,TRBV5-1,14,CASSRVVSGDTQYF,TGCGCCAGCAGCAGGGTAGTTTCGGGAGATACGCAGTATTTT
TRBJ2-1,few,TRBD2,TRBV27,16,CASSLTSGLSYNEQFF,TGTGCCAGCAGTTTAACTAGCGGTCTATCCTACAATGAGCAGTTCTTC